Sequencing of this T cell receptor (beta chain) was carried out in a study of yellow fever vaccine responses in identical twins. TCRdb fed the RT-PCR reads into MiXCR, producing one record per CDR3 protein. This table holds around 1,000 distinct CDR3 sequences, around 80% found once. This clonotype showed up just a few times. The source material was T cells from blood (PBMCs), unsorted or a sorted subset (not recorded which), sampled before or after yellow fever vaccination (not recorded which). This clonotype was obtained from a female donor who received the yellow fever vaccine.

The CDR3 is CASSIGTSGAYEQYV. CDR3 bases: TGCGCCAGCAGCATCGGGACTAGCGGGGCATACGAGCAGTACGTC. This rearrangement joins TRBV5-1 to TRBJ2-7, with 13 nucleotides matching TRBD2. CDR1 and CDR2 from the germline V gene are SGHRS and YFSETQ. V gave up 4 bases and J gave up 4 bases; unmatched junction bases: 5. The CDR3 is 15 residues long.